This is a list of T cell receptor beta chains from one sample in a study of blood T cell repertoires in COVID-19. Data came from immunoSEQ multiplex PCR; TCRdb stores just in-frame clones and leaves some out. Of about 300,000 clones listed, over 70% are singletons. The sample consisted of peripheral blood. These receptor sequences come from a woman aged 45-60 years with acute or convalescent COVID-19. Both conserved end residues are trimmed from each CDR3. Each record gives: clone size, D gene, V gene, J gene, CDR3 protein. D genes are given only for firm matches. The size entry is marked missing in some rows and otherwise reads once, few, many or a size class.

abundance: .
d_gene: TRBD2
v_gene: TRBV7-9
j_gene: TRBJ2-1
CDR3aa: ASSRRGTSGGNEQF

abundance: .
d_gene: .
v_gene: TRBV12-5
j_gene: TRBJ1-4
CDR3aa: ASGTDSTNEKLF

abundance: .
d_gene: .
v_gene: TRBV3-1/TRBV3-2
j_gene: TRBJ2-4
CDR3aa: ASSQGGGNIQY

abundance: .
d_gene: TRBD1
v_gene: TRBV28
j_gene: TRBJ1-4
CDR3aa: ASSSPRPGTGNEKLF

abundance: .
d_gene: TRBD1
v_gene: TRBV30
j_gene: TRBJ1-2
CDR3aa: AWDREIGGYT

abundance: once
d_gene: TRBD1
v_gene: TRBV6-5
j_gene: TRBJ2-5
CDR3aa: ANGQGAKETQY

abundance: .
d_gene: TRBD1
v_gene: TRBV2
j_gene: TRBJ1-2
CDR3aa: ASNPPTGQGYGYT

abundance: .
d_gene: TRBD1
v_gene: TRBV10-3
j_gene: TRBJ2-2
CDR3aa: AISETGTGDTGELF

abundance: .
d_gene: .
v_gene: TRBV19
j_gene: TRBJ1-4
CDR3aa: ASSSRQYPDEKLF

abundance: few
d_gene: .
v_gene: TRBV25-1
j_gene: TRBJ1-2
CDR3aa: ASSESTLYGYT

abundance: .
d_gene: TRBD1
v_gene: TRBV11-3
j_gene: TRBJ2-1
CDR3aa: ASSLRTGIVNEQF

abundance: once
d_gene: TRBD2
v_gene: TRBV7-2
j_gene: TRBJ2-5
CDR3aa: ASGPGLAGVETQY

abundance: .
d_gene: .
v_gene: TRBV7-8
j_gene: TRBJ1-3
CDR3aa: ASSVRDTSSGNTIY

abundance: .
d_gene: .
v_gene: TRBV5-6
j_gene: TRBJ1-5
CDR3aa: ASSFGSSGGSQPQH

abundance: few
d_gene: TRBD2
v_gene: TRBV18
j_gene: TRBJ2-1
CDR3aa: ASSPSTGGRTYNEQF

abundance: .
d_gene: TRBD1
v_gene: TRBV19
j_gene: TRBJ1-2
CDR3aa: ASSSGTGTGAGYT

abundance: .
d_gene: .
v_gene: TRBV18
j_gene: TRBJ2-2
CDR3aa: ASSPPSGIDTGELF

abundance: .
d_gene: TRBD2
v_gene: TRBV29-1
j_gene: TRBJ2-3
CDR3aa: SVVREGPTDTQY

abundance: .
d_gene: .
v_gene: TRBV12-3/TRBV12-4
j_gene: TRBJ1-2
CDR3aa: AVHGATYGYT

abundance: .
d_gene: .
v_gene: TRBV27
j_gene: TRBJ2-7
CDR3aa: ASKSPTTYEQY

abundance: .
d_gene: .
v_gene: TRBV2
j_gene: TRBJ2-7
CDR3aa: ASSDGAGSHYEQY

abundance: .
d_gene: TRBD2
v_gene: TRBV6-5
j_gene: TRBJ2-7
CDR3aa: ASTASGSFYEQY

abundance: .
d_gene: .
v_gene: TRBV3-1/TRBV3-2
j_gene: TRBJ1-2
CDR3aa: ASSLAGSSNYGYT

abundance: .
d_gene: TRBD1
v_gene: TRBV18
j_gene: TRBJ1-5
CDR3aa: ASSPSTGQNQPQH

abundance: .
d_gene: TRBD1
v_gene: TRBV12-3/TRBV12-4
j_gene: TRBJ1-2
CDR3aa: ASHPTGQWGYT

abundance: .
d_gene: .
v_gene: TRBV5-1
j_gene: TRBJ2-5
CDR3aa: ASSYDTAQETQY

abundance: .
d_gene: TRBD2
v_gene: TRBV7-3
j_gene: TRBJ2-7
CDR3aa: ASSQSSGLGEQY

abundance: .
d_gene: TRBD2
v_gene: TRBV7-2
j_gene: TRBJ2-1
CDR3aa: ASSLVLAGGGEQF

abundance: .
d_gene: TRBD1
v_gene: TRBV6-6
j_gene: TRBJ1-2
CDR3aa: ASTTGARYGYT

abundance: .
d_gene: .
v_gene: TRBV7-6
j_gene: TRBJ2-1
CDR3aa: ASSFRSVSSYNEQF

abundance: .
d_gene: TRBD1
v_gene: TRBV2
j_gene: TRBJ1-5
CDR3aa: ATRGTGTNQPQH

abundance: .
d_gene: TRBD1
v_gene: TRBV9
j_gene: TRBJ1-2
CDR3aa: ASRGQIGYT

abundance: .
d_gene: TRBD2
v_gene: TRBV5-6
j_gene: TRBJ2-3
CDR3aa: ASSVAGGDTQY

abundance: .
d_gene: .
v_gene: TRBV20-1
j_gene: TRBJ2-1
CDR3aa: SASRSSYNEQF

abundance: .
d_gene: .
v_gene: TRBV6-2/TRBV6-3
j_gene: TRBJ1-1
CDR3aa: ASSYSQGGTEAF

abundance: .
d_gene: .
v_gene: TRBV6-5
j_gene: TRBJ1-1
CDR3aa: ASSYSGRGEAF

abundance: .
d_gene: .
v_gene: TRBV7-2
j_gene: TRBJ1-5
CDR3aa: ASSLTDYQPQH

abundance: .
d_gene: TRBD2
v_gene: TRBV5-1
j_gene: TRBJ2-2
CDR3aa: ASSLVVAGYTGELF